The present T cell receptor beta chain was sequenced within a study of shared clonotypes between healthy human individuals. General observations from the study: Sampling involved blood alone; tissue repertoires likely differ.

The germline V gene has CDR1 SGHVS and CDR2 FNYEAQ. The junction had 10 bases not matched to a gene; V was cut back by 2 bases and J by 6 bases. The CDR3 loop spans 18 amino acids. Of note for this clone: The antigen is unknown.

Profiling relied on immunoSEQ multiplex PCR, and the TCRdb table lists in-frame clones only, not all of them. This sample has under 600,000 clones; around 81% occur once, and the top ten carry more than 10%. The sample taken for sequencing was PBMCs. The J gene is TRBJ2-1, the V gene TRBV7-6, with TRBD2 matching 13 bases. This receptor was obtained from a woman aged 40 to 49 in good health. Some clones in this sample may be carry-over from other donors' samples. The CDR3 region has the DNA TGTGCCAGCAGCTTATCGGGTACTAGCGGGAGGGTCGGCAATGAGCAGTTCTTC. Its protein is CASSLSGTSGRVGNEQFF.